This TCR beta chain was sequenced during a study of OX40 agonist ivuxolimab in advanced cancers. Germline CDR1 and CDR2: SGHNT and YENEEA. V shed 6 bases and J 1 base; nucleotides not matched to a gene: 6. The CDR3 sequence is 15 residues long. Assay: immunoSEQ multiplex PCR; the TCRdb copy retains only in-frame clones and omits some. The sample yields 95,000 or so clones, approximately 86% seen once. The sequence derives from an adult with an advanced solid tumor such as melanoma, head and neck, liver or kidney cancer. The V call is TRBV11-3, the J call TRBJ2-1; TRBD2 aligns across 7 bases. Here the sequenced sample was CD4+ or CD8+ T cells sorted from blood, taken in a trial of the OX40 agonist ivuxolimab. The CDR3 DNA reads TGTGCCAGCAGTTCAAGCGGGACGTCCTACAATGAGCAGTTCTTC. Translation: CASSSSGTSYNEQFF. The entire variable domain, with the rest obtained from reference TRBV11-3 and TRBJ2-1, is as follows: EAGVVQSPRYKIIEKKQPVAFWCNPISGHNTLYWYLQNLGQGPELLIRYENEEAVDDSQLPKDRFSAERLKGVDSTLKIQPAELGDSAVYLCASSSSGTSYNEQFFGPGTRLTVL.